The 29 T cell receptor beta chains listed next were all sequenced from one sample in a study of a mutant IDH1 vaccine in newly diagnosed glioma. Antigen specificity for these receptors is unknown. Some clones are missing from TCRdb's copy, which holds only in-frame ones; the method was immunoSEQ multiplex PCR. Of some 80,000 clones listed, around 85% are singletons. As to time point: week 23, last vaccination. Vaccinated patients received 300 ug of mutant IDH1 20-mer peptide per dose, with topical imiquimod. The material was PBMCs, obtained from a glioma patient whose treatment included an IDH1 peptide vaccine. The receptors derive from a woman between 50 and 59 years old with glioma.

This CDR3 is CASSLGQGPQGYTF. CDR3 in DNA: TGTGCCAGCAGCCTGGGACAGGGTCCTCAAGGCTACACCTTC. The rearrangement links TRBV5-8 to TRBJ1-2; TRBD1 agrees at 9 bases. CDR1 is SGHTS and CDR2 is YDEGEE in the germline V gene. The CDR3 is 14 residues long. V lost 4 bases, J lost 8 bases, and 9 bases stayed unmatched.

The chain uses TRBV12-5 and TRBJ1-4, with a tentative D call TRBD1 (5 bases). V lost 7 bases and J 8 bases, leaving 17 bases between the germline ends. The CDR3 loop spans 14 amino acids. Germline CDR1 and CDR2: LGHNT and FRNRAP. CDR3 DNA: TGTGCTAGTGCCCGGGGCCGGGTCGGGGAAAAACTGTTTTTT. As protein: CASARGRVGEKLFF.

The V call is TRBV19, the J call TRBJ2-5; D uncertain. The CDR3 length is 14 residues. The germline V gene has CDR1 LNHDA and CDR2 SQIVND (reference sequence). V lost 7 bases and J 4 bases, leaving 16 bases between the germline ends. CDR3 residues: CASTPGWSAETQYF. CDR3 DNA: TGTGCCAGTACTCCGGGTTGGTCCGCAGAGACCCAGTACTTC. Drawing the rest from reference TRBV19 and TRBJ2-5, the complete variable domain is DGGITQSPKYLFRKEGQNVTLSCEQNLNHDAMYWYRQDPGQGLRLIYYSQIVNDFQKGDIAEGYSVSREKKESFPLTVTSAQKNPTAFYLCASTPGWSAETQYFGPGTRLLVL.

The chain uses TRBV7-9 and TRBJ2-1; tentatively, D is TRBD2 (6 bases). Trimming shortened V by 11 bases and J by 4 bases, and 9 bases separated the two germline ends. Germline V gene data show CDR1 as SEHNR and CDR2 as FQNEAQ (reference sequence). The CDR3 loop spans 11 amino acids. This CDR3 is CAGDSYNEQFF. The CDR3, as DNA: TGTGCCGGGGACTCGTACAATGAGCAGTTCTTC.

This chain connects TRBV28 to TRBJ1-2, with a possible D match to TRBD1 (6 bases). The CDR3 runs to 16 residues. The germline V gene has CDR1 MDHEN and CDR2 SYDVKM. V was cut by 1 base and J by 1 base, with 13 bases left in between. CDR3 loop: CASSLLAGVGNYGYTF. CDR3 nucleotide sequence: TGTGCCAGCAGTTTATTAGCAGGGGTTGGTAACTATGGCTACACCTTC.

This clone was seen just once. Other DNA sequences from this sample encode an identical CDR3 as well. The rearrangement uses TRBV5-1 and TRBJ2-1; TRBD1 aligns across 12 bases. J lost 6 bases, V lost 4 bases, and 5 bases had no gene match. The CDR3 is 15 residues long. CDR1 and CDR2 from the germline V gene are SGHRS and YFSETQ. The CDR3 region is CASSPGQGAINEQFF. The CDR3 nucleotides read TGCGCCAGCAGCCCGGGACAGGGGGCGATCAATGAGCAGTTCTTC.

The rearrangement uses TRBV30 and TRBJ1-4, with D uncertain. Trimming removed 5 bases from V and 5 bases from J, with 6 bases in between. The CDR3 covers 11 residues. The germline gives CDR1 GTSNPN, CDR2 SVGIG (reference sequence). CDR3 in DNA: TGTGCCTGGGGGAACAATGAAAAACTGTTTTTT. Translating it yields CAWGNNEKLFF.

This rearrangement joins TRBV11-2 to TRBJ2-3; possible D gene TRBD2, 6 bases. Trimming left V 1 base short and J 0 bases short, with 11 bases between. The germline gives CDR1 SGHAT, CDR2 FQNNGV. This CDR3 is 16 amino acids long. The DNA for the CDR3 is TGTGCCAGCAGCTTAGTGGCTAGCGAGAGCACAGATACGCAGTATTTT. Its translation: CASSLVASESTDTQYF.

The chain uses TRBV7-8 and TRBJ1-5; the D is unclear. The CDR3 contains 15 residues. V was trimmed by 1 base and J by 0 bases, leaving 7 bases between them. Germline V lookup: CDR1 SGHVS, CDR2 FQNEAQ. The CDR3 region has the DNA TGTGCCAGCAGCTTAGGGGTGGGTAGCAATCAGCCCCAGCATTTT. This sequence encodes CASSLGVGSNQPQHF.

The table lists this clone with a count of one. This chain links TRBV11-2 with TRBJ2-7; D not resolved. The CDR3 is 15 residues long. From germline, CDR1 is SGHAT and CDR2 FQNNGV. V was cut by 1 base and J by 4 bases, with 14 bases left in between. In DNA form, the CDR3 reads TGTGCCAGCAGCTTAGGGTTAGTATCATCATACGAGCAGTACTTC. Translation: CASSLGLVSSYEQYF.

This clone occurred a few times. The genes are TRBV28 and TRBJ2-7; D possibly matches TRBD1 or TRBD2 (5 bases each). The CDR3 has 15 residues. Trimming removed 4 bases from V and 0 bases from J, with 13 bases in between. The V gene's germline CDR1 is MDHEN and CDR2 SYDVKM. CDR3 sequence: CASSSPSGSSYEQYF. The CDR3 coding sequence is TGTGCCAGCAGTTCCCCTTCAGGGAGCTCCTACGAGCAGTACTTC.

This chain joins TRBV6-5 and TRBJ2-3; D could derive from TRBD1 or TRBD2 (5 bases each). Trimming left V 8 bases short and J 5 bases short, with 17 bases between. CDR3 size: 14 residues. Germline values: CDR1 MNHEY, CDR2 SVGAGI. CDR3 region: CASSRDHTVDTQYF. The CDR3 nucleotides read TGTGCCAGCTCCCGGGACCACACGGTAGATACGCAGTATTTT.

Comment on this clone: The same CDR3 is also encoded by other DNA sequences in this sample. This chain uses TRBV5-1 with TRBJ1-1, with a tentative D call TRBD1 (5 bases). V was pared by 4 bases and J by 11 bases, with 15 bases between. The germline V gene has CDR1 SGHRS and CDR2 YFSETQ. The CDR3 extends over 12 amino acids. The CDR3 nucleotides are TGCGCCAGCAGCCTGGAAGGGGAACAGGCTTTCTTT. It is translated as CASSLEGEQAFF.

This CDR3 reads CASSPLTGMRNEQYF. The CDR3 nucleotides are TGTGCCAGTAGTCCATTGACAGGGATGAGAAACGAGCAGTACTTC. This sequence joins TRBV19 and TRBJ2-7; the match to TRBD1 covers 7 bases. The CDR3 runs to 15 residues. Germline values: CDR1 LNHDA, CDR2 SQIVND (reference sequence). J was trimmed by 5 bases and V by 5 bases; bases with no gene match: 12.

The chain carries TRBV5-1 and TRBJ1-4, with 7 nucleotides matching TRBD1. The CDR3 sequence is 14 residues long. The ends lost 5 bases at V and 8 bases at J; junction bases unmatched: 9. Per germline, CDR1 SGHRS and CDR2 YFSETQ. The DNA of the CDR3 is TGCGCCAGCAGACCCAGGGGGTTGAGAGAAAAACTGTTTTTT. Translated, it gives CASRPRGLREKLFF.

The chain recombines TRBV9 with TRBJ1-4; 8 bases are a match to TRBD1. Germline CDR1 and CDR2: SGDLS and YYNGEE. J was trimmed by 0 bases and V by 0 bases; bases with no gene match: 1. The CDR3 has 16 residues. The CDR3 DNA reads TGTGCCAGCAGCGTAGGGGGACAGGCAACTAATGAAAAACTGTTTTTT. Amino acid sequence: CASSVGGQATNEKLFF.

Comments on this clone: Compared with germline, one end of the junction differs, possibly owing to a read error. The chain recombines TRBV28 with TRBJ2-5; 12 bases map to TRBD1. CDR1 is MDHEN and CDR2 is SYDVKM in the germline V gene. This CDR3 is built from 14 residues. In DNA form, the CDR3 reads TGTGCCAGCACCCTCCCGGGACAGGGGGCTTCAATACACTTC. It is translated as CASTLPGQGASIHF.

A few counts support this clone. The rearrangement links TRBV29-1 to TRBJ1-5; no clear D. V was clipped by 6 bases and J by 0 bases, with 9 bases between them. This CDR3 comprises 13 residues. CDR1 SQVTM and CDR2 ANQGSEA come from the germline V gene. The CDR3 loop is CSVWTDSNQPQHF. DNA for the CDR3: TGCAGCGTGTGGACCGATAGCAATCAGCCCCAGCATTTT.

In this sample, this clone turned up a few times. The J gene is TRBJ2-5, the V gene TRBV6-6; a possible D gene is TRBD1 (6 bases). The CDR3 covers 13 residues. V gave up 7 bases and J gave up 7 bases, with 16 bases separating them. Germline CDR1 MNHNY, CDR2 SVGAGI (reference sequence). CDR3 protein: CASIVREGGTQYF. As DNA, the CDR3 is TGTGCCAGCATAGTTCGGGAAGGGGGGACCCAGTACTTC.

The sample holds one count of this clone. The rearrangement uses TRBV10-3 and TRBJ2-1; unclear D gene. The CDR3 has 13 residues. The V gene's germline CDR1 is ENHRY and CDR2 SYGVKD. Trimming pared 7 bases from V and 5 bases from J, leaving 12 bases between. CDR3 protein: CAITGEENNEQFF. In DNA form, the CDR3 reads TGTGCCATCACCGGAGAAGAGAACAATGAGCAGTTCTTC.

CDR3 nucleotide sequence: TGTGCCAGCAGCTTTCCTAGGGGAGGGGTAGGAGGAGAGACCCAGTACTTC. Its protein product is CASSFPRGGVGGETQYF. This rearrangement joins TRBV7-8 to TRBJ2-5, with TRBD2 matching 7 bases. In germline, CDR1 is SGHVS, CDR2 FQNEAQ. V dropped 3 bases and J dropped 4; count of bases not matched to a gene: 14. This CDR3 region has 17 residues.

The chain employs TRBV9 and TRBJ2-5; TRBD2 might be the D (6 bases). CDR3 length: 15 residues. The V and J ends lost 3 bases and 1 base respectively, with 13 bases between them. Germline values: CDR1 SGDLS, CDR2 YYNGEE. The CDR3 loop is CASSAGQAGQETQYF. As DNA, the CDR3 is TGTGCCAGCAGCGCAGGCCAAGCGGGCCAAGAGACCCAGTACTTC.

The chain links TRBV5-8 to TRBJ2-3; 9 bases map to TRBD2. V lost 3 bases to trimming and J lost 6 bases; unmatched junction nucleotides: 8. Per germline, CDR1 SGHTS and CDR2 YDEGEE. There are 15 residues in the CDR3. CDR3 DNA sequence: TGTGCCAGCAGCTCAGGACTAGCGCCGGGGGATACGCAGTATTTT. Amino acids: CASSSGLAPGDTQYF.

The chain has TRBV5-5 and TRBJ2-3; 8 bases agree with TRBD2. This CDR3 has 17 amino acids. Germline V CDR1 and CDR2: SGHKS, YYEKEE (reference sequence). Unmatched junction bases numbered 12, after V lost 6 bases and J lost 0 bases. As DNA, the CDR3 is TGTGCCAGCACTGAGCGGGAGCTGCTCTCTAGCACAGATACGCAGTATTTT. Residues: CASTERELLSSTDTQYF.

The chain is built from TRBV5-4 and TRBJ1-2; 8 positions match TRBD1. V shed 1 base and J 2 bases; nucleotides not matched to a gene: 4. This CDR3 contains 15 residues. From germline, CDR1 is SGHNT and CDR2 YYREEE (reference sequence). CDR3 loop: CASSLPTGVNYGYTF. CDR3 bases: TGTGCCAGCAGCTTGCCGACAGGGGTGAACTATGGCTACACCTTC.

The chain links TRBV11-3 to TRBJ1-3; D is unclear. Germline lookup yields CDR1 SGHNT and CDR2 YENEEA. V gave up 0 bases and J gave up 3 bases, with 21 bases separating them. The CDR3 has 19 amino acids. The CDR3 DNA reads TGTGCCAGCAGCTTAGATCGATGGGTCAAGCGTCCGGGTGGAAACACCATATATTTT. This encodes CASSLDRWVKRPGGNTIYF.

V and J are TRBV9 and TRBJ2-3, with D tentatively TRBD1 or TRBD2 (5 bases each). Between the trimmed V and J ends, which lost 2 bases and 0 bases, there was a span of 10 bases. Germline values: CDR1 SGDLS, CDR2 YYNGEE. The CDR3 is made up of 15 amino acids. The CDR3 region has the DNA TGTGCCAGCAGCGTGGGGACGACTAGCACAGATACGCAGTATTTT. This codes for CASSVGTTSTDTQYF. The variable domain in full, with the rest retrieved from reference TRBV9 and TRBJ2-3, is DSGVTQTPKHLITATGQRVTLRCSPRSGDLSVYWYQQSLDQGLQFLIQYYNGEERAKGNILERFSAQQFPDLHSELNLSSLELGDSALYFCASSVGTTSTDTQYFGPGTRLTVL.

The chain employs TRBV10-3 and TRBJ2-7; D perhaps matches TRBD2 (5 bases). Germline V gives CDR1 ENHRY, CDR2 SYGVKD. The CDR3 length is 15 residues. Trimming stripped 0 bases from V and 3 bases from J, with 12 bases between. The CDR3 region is CAISESASSSYEQYF. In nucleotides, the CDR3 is TGTGCCATCAGTGAGTCAGCTAGCAGCAGCTACGAGCAGTACTTC.

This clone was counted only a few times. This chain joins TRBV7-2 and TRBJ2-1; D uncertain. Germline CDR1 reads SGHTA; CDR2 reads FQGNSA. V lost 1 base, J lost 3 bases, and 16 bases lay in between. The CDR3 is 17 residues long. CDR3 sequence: CASSLGVGGPGYNEQFF. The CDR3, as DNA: TGTGCCAGCAGCTTAGGGGTCGGTGGACCCGGCTACAATGAGCAGTTCTTC.